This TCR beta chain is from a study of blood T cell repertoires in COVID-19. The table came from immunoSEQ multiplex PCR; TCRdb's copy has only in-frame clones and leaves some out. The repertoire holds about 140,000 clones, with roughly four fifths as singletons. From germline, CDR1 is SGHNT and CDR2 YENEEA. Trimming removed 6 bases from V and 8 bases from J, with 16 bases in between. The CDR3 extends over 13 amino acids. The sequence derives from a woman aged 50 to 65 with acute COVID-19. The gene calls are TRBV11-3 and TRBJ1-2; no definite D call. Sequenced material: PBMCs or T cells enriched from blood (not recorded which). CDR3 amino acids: CASSPPTTQGYTF. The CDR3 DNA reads TGTGCCAGCAGTCCCCCGACAACCCAAGGCTACACCTTC.